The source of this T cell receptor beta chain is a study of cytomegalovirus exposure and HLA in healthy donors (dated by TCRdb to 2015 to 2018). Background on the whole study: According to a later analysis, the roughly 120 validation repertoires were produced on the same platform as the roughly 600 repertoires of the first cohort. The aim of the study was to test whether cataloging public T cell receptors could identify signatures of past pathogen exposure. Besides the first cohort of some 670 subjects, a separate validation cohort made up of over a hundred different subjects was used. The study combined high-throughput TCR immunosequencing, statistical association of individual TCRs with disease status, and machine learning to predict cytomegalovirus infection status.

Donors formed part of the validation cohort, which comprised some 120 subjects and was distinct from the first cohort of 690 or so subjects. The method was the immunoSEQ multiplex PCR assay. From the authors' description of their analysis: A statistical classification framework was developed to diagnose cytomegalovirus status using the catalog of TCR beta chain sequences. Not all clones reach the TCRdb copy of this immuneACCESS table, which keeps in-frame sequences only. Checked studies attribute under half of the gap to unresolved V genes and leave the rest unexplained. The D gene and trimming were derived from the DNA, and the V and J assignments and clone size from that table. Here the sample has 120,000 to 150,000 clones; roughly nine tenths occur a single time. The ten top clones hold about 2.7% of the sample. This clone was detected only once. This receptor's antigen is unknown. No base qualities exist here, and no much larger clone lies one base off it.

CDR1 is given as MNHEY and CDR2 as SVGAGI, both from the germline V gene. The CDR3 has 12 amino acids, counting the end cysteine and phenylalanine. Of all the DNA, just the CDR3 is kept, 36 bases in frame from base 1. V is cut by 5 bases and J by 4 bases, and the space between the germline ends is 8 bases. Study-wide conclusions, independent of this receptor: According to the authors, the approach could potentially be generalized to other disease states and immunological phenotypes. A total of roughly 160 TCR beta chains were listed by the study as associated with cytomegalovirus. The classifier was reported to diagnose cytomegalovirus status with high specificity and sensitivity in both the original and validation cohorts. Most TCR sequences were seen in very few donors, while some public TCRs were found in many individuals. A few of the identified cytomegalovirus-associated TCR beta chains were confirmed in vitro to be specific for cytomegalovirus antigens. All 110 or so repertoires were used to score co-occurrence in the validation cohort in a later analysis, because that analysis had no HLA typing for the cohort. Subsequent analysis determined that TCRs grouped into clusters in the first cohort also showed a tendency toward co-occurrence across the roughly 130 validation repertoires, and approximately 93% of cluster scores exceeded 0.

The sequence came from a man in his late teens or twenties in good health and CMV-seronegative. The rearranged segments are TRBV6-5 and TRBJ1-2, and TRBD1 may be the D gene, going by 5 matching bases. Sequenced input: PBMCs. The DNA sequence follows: TGTGCCAGCAGTGGGGGGGGCTATGGCTACACCTTC. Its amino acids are CASSGGGYGYTF.